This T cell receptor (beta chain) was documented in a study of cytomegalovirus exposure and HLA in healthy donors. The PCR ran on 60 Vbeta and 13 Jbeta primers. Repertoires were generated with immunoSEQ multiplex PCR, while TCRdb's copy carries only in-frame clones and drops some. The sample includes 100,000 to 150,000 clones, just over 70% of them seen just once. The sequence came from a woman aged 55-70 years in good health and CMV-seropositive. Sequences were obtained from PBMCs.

CDR3 in amino acids: CASSLMGQATYEQYF. In DNA form, the CDR3 reads TGTGCCAGCAGCTTAATGGGACAGGCAACCTACGAGCAGTACTTC. The chain carries TRBV7-3 and TRBJ2-7; 8 nucleotides align to TRBD1. The germline CDR1 and CDR2 sequences are SGHTA and FQGTGA. The CDR3 is 15 residues long. V lost 1 base to trimming and J lost 2 bases; unmatched junction nucleotides: 4.